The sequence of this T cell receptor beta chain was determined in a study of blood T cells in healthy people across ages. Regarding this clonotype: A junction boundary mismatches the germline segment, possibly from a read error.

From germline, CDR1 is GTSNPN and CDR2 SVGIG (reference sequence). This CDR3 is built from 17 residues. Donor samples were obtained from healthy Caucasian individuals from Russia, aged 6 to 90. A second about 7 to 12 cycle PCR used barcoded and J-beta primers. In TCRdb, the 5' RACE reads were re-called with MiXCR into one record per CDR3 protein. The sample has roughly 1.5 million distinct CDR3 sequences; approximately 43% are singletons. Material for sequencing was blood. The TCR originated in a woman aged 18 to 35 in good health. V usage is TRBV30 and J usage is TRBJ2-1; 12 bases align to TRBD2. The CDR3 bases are TGTGCCTGGCGTGTACCGGCTAGCGGGGGGGTCAGGGATGAGCAGTTCTTC. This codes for CAWRVPASGGVRDEQFF.